What follows are 2 T cell receptor beta chains derived from one specimen sequenced in a study of regulatory T cells in long-lasting Graves disease. Noted time point: newly diagnosed GD, antithyroid drugs for less than 3 months. With RNA extracted from PBMCs as input, the TCR library was made. Construction of TCR beta libraries relied on iRepertoire HTBI primers and on Arm-PCR targeting CDR3 regions. TCRdb analysed the multiplex PCR reads with MiXCR anew, one entry per CDR3 protein. The sample contains approximately 400,000 distinct CDR3 sequences, under 15% of which appear only once. These data also featured in a second study, about T cells in Graves' hyperthyroidism and ophthalmopathy.

The sequencing used peripheral blood mononuclear cells (PBMCs), collected at new diagnosis, from a patient treated with antithyroid drugs. The receptor source for this set is a woman in her twenties or thirties with Graves disease.

There are many counts of this clonotype. The chain joins TRBV29-1 to TRBJ2-1; TRBD2 aligns across 10 bases. V was pared by 4 bases and J by 5 bases, with 11 bases of the junction left unmatched. Germline assignment: CDR1 SQVTM and CDR2 ANQGSEA. The CDR3 is made up of 16 amino acids. The CDR3 is CSVGGASGRWNNEQFF. In DNA form, the CDR3 reads TGCAGCGTTGGGGGGGCTAGCGGGAGATGGAACAATGAGCAGTTCTTC.

This clonotype was observed at least ten times. This rearrangement joins TRBV20-1 to TRBJ1-5, with D unclear. The CDR3 is made up of 13 amino acids. The V end was cut by 4 bases, the J end by 6 bases, with 13 bases between. Germline V gene lookup returns CDR1 DFQATT and CDR2 SNEGSKA (reference sequence). The CDR3 sequence is CSATRVRGQPQHF. The CDR3 bases are TGCAGTGCTACTAGGGTGCGTGGTCAGCCCCAGCATTTT.